The 18 T cell receptor beta chains below come from one sample, sequenced in a study of blood T cell repertoires in COVID-19. The protocol was immunoSEQ multiplex PCR, while the TCRdb copy is restricted to in-frame clones and leaves out a portion. The table includes roughly 20,000 clones, 86% detected once. Source material: peripheral blood. The receptors shown here come from a human donor in a cohort sampled during active COVID-19.

The V call is TRBV6-5, the J call TRBJ2-7; 14 nucleotides align to TRBD2. V was pared by 2 bases and J by 6 bases, with 3 bases of the junction left unmatched. CDR3 length equals 15 residues. The V gene's germline CDR1 is MNHEY and CDR2 SVGAGI. CDR3 bases: TGTGCCAGCAGTTACGGGACTAGCGGGAGACCCGAGCAGTACTTC. This translates into CASSYGTSGRPEQYF.

This chain links TRBV30 with TRBJ2-1; 7 positions match TRBD2. Germline CDR1 is GTSNPN and CDR2 is SVGIG (reference sequence). Germline trimming cut 5 bases from V and 3 bases from J; bases unmatched to any gene: 7. CDR3 length: 14 amino acids. CDR3 in amino acids: CAWAGLTSYNEQFF. The CDR3, as DNA: TGTGCCTGGGCGGGACTAACTAGCTACAATGAGCAGTTCTTC.

This clone was picked up one time. The genes are TRBV30 and TRBJ2-3; D is ambiguous. The V end lost 2 bases, the J end lost 2 bases, and 5 bases lay between the germline ends. The germline V gene encodes CDR1 GTSNPN and CDR2 SVGIG (reference sequence). CDR3 length equals 12 residues. CDR3 nucleotide sequence: TGTGCCTGGAGTCCCAACACAGATACGCAGTATTTT. Its protein is CAWSPNTDTQYF.

This clone turned up a few times. This rearrangement joins TRBV9 to TRBJ2-1, with 12 positions matching TRBD2. Looked up from germline, CDR1 is SGDLS and CDR2 is YYNGEE. The CDR3 sequence is 17 residues long. V lost 3 bases, J lost 4 bases, and 8 bases stayed unmatched. CDR3 loop: CASSGTGLAGLYNEQFF. CDR3 bases: TGTGCCAGCAGCGGAACGGGACTAGCGGGCCTATACAATGAGCAGTTCTTC.

The genes are TRBV19 and TRBJ2-2, with TRBD2 matching over 8 bases. Germline CDR1 and CDR2: LNHDA and SQIVND (reference sequence). CDR3 length: 16 amino acids. V was clipped by 9 bases and J by 6 bases; unmatched bases: 15. The CDR3 loop is CASSGPGLGVSGELFF. The CDR3 nucleotides are TGTGCCAGCAGTGGACCGGGACTAGGTGTATCCGGGGAGCTGTTTTTT. The whole variable domain, filled in from reference TRBV19 and TRBJ2-2, reads DGGITQSPKYLFRKEGQNVTLSCEQNLNHDAMYWYRQDPGQGLRLIYYSQIVNDFQKGDIAEGYSVSREKKESFPLTVTSAQKNPTAFYLCASSGPGLGVSGELFFGEGSRLTVL.

The chain joins TRBV2 to TRBJ1-1, with TRBD1 identical over 7 bases. Germline V gene data show CDR1 as SNHLY and CDR2 as FYNNEI. V lost 4 bases to trimming and J lost 13 bases; unmatched junction nucleotides: 9. The CDR3 length is 12 residues. The CDR3 bases are TGTGCCAGCAGTGTAACAGGGGTGGTGGGTTTCTTT. As protein: CASSVTGVVGFF.

The chain recombines TRBV6-5 with TRBJ2-1; tentatively, D is TRBD2 (5 bases). The CDR3 loop spans 13 amino acids. CDR1 MNHEY and CDR2 SVGAGI come from the germline V gene. Trimming cost V 8 bases and J 7 bases, with 15 bases left between them. The CDR3 DNA reads TGTGCCAGCTCCGGGCTAGCTAGGAATGAGCAGTTCTTC. This encodes CASSGLARNEQFF.

This chain connects TRBV11-2 to TRBJ1-5, with D perhaps matching TRBD1 (5 bases). Germline V gene lookup returns CDR1 SGHAT and CDR2 FQNNGV. CDR3 length: 13 amino acids. V was pared by 3 bases and J by 6 bases, with 9 bases between. The CDR3: CASSFTGGQPQHF. CDR3 nucleotide sequence: TGTGCCAGCAGCTTTACGGGGGGTCAGCCCCAGCATTTT.

V gene TRBV14 combines with J gene TRBJ2-3; 9 bases are shared with TRBD2. CDR3 length equals 18 residues. The germline V gene has CDR1 SGHDN and CDR2 FVKESK. J gave up 2 bases and V 4 bases, and 13 bases lay outside the gene matches. Here the CDR3 reads CASSRLPGLAGYTDTQYF. The CDR3, as DNA: TGTGCCAGCAGCCGTCTCCCGGGGCTAGCGGGGTACACAGATACGCAGTATTTT.

This clone has just a few counts. This chain joins TRBV14 and TRBJ2-1, with 7 positions matching TRBD2. Trimming took 0 bases from V and 13 from J; bases not matched to a gene: 18. The germline V gene encodes CDR1 SGHDN and CDR2 FVKESK. The CDR3 sequence is 17 residues long. CDR3 sequence: CASSQEWAPSGEERQFF. CDR3 nucleotides: TGTGCCAGCAGCCAAGAATGGGCGCCTAGCGGCGAAGAGAGACAGTTCTTC.

The chain uses TRBV9 and TRBJ2-1; 9 positions agree with TRBD2. V lost 3 bases to trimming and J lost 10 bases; unmatched junction nucleotides: 11. Germline V gene sequence: CDR1 SGDLS, CDR2 YYNGEE. The CDR3 has 15 residues. The CDR3 DNA is TGTGCCAGCAGCGGAACCGGAGGCGGGAGGGTGGAGCAGTTCTTC. The encoded protein is CASSGTGGGRVEQFF.

The chain combines TRBV21-1 with TRBJ1-6; the D segment call TRBD1 is taken from the table without a DNA check. TRBV21-1 represents a pseudogene. CDR3 length: 17 residues. The DNA for the CDR3 is TGTGCCAGCAGCAAAGAAGCTGGGGGACAGAAAAATTCACCCCTCCACTTT. This gives the protein CASSKEAGGQKNSPLHF.

The V and J genes are TRBV7-9 and TRBJ2-7; D is undetermined. The germline gives CDR1 SEHNR, CDR2 FQNEAQ (reference sequence). This CDR3 comprises 14 residues. V gave up 5 bases and J gave up 0 bases, with 11 bases separating them. The CDR3: CASSPTYSSYEQYF. The CDR3 DNA reads TGTGCCAGCAGCCCCACCTATAGCTCCTACGAGCAGTACTTC.

The J gene is TRBJ2-7, the V gene TRBV9; 8 bases map to TRBD2. Trimming removed 0 bases from V and 0 bases from J; junction bases left unmatched: 8. The CDR3 has 17 residues. The V gene's germline CDR1 is SGDLS and CDR2 YYNGEE. The CDR3 reads CASSVGENSGISYEQYF. CDR3 DNA sequence: TGTGCCAGCAGCGTAGGGGAAAATAGCGGGATCTCCTACGAGCAGTACTTC.

This clone has a single count. Written as DNA, the CDR3 is TGCGCCAGCAGCTCCCAGGACAGGGGTAAAAATTCACCCCTCCACTTT. Amino acids: CASSSQDRGKNSPLHF. This rearrangement joins TRBV5-1 to TRBJ1-6; TRBD1 matches at 9 bases. The V and J ends lost 3 bases and 7 bases, in that order; junction bases with no gene match: 8. CDR3 size: 16 residues. CDR1 SGHRS and CDR2 YFSETQ come from the germline V gene. The full variable domain, its missing parts supplied by reference TRBV5-1 and TRBJ1-6, is KAGVTQTPRYLIKTRGQQVTLSCSPISGHRSVSWYQQTPGQGLQFLFEYFSETQRNKGNFPGRFSGRQFSNSRSEMNVSTLELGDSALYLCASSSQDRGKNSPLHFGNGTRLTVT.

Worth noting for this clone: At one of its ends the junction is not consistent with the germline gene, which may arise from a read error. Other nucleotide sequences from this sample produce the same CDR3. V and J are TRBV20-1 and TRBJ1-2; the D is unclear. Germline assignment: CDR1 DFQATT and CDR2 SNEGSKA (reference sequence). The CDR3 spans 11 residues. The CDR3 here is CSAREGLFPTF. The CDR3, as DNA: TGCAGTGCAAGAGAGGGCTTATTCCCCACTTTC.

The CDR3 loop reads CASSSRLSGTYEQYF. DNA for the CDR3: TGTGCCAGCAGCTCCCGACTTAGCGGGACCTACGAGCAGTACTTC. The gene calls are TRBV5-4 and TRBJ2-7, with TRBD2 identical over 8 bases. There are 15 residues in the CDR3. CDR1 is SGHNT and CDR2 is YYREEE in the germline V gene (reference sequence). Losses at the gene ends were 3 bases for V and 2 bases for J; bases not matched to a gene: 7.

CDR3 nucleotides: TGTGCCAGCAGTTCAATCCTCGGGGGGCCACCCCTCCACTTT. Protein sequence: CASSSILGGPPLHF. The chain combines TRBV27 with TRBJ1-6; D might be TRBD1 (6 bases). Germline V lookup: CDR1 MNHEY, CDR2 SMNVEV (reference sequence). V dropped 4 bases and J dropped 11 bases, with 15 bases sitting between them. The CDR3 covers 14 residues.